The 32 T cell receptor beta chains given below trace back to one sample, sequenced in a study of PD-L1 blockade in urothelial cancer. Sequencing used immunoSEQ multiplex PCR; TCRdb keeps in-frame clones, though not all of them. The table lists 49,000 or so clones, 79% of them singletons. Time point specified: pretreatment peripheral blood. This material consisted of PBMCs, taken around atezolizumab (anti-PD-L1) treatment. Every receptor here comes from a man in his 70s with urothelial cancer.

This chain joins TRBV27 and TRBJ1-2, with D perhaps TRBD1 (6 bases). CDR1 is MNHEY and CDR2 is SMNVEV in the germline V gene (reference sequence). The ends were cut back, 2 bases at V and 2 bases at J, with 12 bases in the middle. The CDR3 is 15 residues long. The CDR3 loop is CASSLSRRGNYGYTF. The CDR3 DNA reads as TGTGCCAGCAGTTTAAGTCGCAGGGGAAACTATGGCTACACCTTC.

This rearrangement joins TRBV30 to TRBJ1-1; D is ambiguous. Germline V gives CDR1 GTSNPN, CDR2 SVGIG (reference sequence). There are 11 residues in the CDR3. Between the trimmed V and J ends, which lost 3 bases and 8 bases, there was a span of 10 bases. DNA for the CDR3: TGTGCCTGGAGCCCACGGGGAGAAGCTTTCTTT. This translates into CAWSPRGEAFF.

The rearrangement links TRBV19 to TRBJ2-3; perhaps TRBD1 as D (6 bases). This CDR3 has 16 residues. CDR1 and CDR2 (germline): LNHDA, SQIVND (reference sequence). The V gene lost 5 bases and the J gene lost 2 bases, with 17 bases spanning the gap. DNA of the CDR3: TGTGCCAGTAGTGGGGGCCCAACCGTGAACACAGATACGCAGTATTTT. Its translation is CASSGGPTVNTDTQYF.

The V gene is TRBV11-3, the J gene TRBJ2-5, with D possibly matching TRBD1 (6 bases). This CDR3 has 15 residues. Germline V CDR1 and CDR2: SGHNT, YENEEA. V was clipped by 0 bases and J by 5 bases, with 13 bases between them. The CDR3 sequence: CASSLEGAGRETQYF. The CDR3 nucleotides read TGTGCCAGCAGCTTAGAGGGGGCCGGTCGGGAGACCCAGTACTTC.

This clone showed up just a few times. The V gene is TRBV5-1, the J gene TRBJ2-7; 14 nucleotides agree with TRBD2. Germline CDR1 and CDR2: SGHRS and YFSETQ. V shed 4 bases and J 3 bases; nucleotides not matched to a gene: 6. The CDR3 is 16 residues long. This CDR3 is CASSPGTSGGDYEQYF. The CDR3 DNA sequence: TGCGCCAGCAGCCCCGGGACTAGCGGGGGAGACTACGAGCAGTACTTC.

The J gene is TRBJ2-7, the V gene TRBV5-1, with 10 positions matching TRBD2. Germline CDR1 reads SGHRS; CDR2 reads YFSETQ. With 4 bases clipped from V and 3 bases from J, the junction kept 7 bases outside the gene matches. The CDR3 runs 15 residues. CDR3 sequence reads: CASSHTSGADYEQYF. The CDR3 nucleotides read TGCGCCAGCAGCCATACTAGCGGGGCCGACTACGAGCAGTACTTC.

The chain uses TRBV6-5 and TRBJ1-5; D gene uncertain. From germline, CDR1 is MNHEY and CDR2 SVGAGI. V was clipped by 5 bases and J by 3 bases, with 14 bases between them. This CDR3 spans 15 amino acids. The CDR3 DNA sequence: TGTGCCAGCAGTCCCTCTCAGCAGGTCAATCAGCCCCAGCATTTT. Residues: CASSPSQQVNQPQHF.

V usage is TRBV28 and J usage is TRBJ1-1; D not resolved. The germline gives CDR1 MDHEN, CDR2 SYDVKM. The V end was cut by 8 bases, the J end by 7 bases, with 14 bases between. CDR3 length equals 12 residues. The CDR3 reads CASSWAYSEAFF. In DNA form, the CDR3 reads TGTGCCAGCTCCTGGGCATACAGTGAAGCTTTCTTT.

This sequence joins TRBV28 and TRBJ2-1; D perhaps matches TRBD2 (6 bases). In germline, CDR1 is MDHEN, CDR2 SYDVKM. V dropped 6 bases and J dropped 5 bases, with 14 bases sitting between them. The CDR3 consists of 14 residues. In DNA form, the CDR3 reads TGTGCCAGCAGACTTGGAGGGCCGGACAATGAGCAGTTCTTC. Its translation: CASRLGGPDNEQFF.

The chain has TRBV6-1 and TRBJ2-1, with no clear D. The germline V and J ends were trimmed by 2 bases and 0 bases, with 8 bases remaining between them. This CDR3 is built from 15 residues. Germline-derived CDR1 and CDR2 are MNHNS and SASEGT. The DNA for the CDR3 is TGTGCCAGCAGTGAATATCCGGGCTCCTACAATGAGCAGTTCTTC. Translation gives CASSEYPGSYNEQFF.

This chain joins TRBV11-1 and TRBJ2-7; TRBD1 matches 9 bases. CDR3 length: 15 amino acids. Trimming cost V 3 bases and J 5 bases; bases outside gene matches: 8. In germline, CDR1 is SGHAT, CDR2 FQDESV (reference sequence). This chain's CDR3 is CASSLAGQGRDEQYF. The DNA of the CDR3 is TGTGCCAGCAGCTTGGCGGGACAGGGCCGGGACGAGCAGTACTTC.

The CDR3 DNA is TGTGCCAGTAGTAGGAGGGACCGGGACGGATCTGGAAACACCATATATTTT. This codes for CASSRRDRDGSGNTIYF. The rearrangement uses TRBV19 and TRBJ1-3; D perhaps matches TRBD1 (5 bases). This CDR3 contains 17 residues. V was cut by 4 bases and J by 1 base, with 17 bases left in between. Germline assignment: CDR1 LNHDA and CDR2 SQIVND (reference sequence).

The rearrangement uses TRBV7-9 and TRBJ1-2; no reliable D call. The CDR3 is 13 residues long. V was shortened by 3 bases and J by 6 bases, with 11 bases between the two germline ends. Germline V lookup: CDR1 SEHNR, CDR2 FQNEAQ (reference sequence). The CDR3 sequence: CASSLNAANGYTF. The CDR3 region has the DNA TGTGCCAGCAGCTTGAATGCCGCTAATGGCTACACCTTC.

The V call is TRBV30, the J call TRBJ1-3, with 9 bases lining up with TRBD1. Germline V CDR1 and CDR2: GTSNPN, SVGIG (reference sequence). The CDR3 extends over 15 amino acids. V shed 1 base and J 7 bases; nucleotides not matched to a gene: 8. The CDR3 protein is CAWSGPETGGNTIYF. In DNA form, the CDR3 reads TGTGCCTGGAGTGGACCCGAGACAGGGGGGAACACCATATATTTT.

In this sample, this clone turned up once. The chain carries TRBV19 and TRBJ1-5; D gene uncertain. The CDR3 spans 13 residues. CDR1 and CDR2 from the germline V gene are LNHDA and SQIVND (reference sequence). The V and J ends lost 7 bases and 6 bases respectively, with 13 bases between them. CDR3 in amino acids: CASTSKSGQPQHF. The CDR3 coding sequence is TGTGCCAGTACCTCCAAGTCGGGTCAGCCCCAGCATTTT.

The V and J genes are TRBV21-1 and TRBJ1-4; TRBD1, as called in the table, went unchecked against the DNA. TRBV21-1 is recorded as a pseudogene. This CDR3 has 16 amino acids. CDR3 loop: CASSKATGLINEKLFF. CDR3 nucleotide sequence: TGTGCCAGCAGCAAAGCGACAGGCCTTATTAATGAAAAACTGTTTTTT.

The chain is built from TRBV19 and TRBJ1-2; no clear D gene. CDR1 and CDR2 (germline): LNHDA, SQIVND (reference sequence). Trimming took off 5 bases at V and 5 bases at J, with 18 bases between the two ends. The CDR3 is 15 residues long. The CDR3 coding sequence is TGTGCCAGTAGTGCCAACGCCCAGGCCGGTTATGGCTACACCTTC. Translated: CASSANAQAGYGYTF. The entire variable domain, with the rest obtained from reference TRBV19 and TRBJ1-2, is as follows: DGGITQSPKYLFRKEGQNVTLSCEQNLNHDAMYWYRQDPGQGLRLIYYSQIVNDFQKGDIAEGYSVSREKKESFPLTVTSAQKNPTAFYLCASSANAQAGYGYTFGSGTRLTVV.

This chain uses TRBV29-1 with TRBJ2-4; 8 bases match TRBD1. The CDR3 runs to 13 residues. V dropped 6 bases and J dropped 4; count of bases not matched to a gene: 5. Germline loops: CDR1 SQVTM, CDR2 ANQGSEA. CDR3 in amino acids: CSVQGQAKNIQYF. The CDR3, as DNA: TGCAGCGTCCAGGGACAGGCGAAAAACATTCAGTACTTC.

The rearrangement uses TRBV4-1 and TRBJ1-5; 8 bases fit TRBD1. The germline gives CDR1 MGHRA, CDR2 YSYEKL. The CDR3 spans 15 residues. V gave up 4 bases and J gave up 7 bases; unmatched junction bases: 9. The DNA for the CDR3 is TGCGCCAGCAGCCCCGGGACAGGTGCCTGGCAGCCCCAGCATTTT. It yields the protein CASSPGTGAWQPQHF.

CDR3 sequence (DNA): TGTGCCAGCAGTTTAAGGGGGACCGCCGAGCAGTACTTC. Residues: CASSLRGTAEQYF. V is TRBV27 and J is TRBJ2-7; tentative D call: TRBD1 (6 bases). In germline, CDR1 is MNHEY, CDR2 SMNVEV (reference sequence). The ends were cut back, 2 bases at V and 6 bases at J, with 11 bases in the middle. The CDR3 extends over 13 amino acids.

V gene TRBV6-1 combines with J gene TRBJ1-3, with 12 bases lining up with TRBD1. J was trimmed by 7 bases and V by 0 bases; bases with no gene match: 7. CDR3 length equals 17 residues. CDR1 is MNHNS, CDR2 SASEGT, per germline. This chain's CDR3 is CASSEALGGQGANTIYF. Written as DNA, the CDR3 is TGTGCCAGCAGTGAAGCGCTGGGGGGACAGGGGGCGAACACCATATATTTT.

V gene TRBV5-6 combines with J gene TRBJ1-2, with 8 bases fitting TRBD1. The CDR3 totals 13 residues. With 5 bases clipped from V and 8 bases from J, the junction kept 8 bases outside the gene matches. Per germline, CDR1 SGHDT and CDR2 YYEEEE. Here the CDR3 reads CASSFDRGGGYTF. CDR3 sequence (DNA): TGTGCCAGCAGTTTTGACAGGGGTGGGGGCTACACCTTC.

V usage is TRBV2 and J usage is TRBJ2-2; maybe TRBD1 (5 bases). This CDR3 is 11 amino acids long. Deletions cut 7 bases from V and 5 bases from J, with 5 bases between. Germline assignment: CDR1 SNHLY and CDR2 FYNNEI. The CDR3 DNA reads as TGTGCCAGCAAGGGGACCGGGGAGCTGTTTTTT. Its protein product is CASKGTGELFF.

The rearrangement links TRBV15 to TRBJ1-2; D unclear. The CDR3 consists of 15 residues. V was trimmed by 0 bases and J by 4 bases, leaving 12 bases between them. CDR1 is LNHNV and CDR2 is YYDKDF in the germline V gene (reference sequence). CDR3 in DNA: TGTGCCACCAGCAGAGATGCGGCGGGTGGCTATGGCTACACCTTC. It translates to CATSRDAAGGYGYTF.

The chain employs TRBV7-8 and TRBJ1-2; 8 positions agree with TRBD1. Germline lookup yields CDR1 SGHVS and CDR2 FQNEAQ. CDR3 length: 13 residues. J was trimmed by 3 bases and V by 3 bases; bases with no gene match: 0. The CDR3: CASSLDRDYGYTF. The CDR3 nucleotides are TGTGCCAGCAGCTTGGACAGGGACTATGGCTACACCTTC.

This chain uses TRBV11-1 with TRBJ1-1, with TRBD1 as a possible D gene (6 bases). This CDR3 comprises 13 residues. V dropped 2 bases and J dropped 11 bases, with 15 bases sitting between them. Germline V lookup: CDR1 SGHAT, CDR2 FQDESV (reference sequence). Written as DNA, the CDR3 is TGTGCCAGCAGCTTATCCCGGGACATTACGGCTTTCTTT. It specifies CASSLSRDITAFF.

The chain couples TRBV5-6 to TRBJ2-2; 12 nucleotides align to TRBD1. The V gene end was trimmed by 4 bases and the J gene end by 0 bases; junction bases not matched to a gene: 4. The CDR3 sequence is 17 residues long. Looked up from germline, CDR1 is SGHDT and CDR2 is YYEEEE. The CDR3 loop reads CASSPGQGAPNTGELFF. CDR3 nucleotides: TGTGCCAGCAGCCCGGGACAGGGGGCGCCGAACACCGGGGAGCTGTTTTTT.

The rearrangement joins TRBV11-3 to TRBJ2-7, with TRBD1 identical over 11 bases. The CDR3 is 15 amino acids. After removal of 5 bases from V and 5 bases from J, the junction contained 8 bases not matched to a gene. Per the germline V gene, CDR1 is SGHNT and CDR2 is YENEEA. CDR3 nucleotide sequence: TGTGCCAGCAGCAGCCGGACAGGGGGCTTGGACGAGCAGTACTTC. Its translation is CASSSRTGGLDEQYF.

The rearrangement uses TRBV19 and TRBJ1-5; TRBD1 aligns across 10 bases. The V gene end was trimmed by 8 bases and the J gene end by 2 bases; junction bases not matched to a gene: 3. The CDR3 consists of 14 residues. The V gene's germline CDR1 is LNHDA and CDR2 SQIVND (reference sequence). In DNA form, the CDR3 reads TGTGCCAGTGACAGGGGGCGCGGCAATCAGCCCCAGCATTTT. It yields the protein CASDRGRGNQPQHF.

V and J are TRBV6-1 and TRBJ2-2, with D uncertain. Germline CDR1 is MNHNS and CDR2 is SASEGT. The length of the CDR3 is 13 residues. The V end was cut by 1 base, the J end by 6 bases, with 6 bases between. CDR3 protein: CASSEVGAGELFF. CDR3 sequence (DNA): TGTGCCAGCAGTGAAGTAGGAGCCGGGGAGCTGTTTTTT.

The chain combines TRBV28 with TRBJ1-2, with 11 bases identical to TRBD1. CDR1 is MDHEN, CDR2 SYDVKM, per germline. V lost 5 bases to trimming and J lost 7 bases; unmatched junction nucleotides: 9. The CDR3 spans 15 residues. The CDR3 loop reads CASSPWTGGAGGYTF. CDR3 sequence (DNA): TGTGCCAGCAGTCCATGGACAGGGGGCGCAGGTGGCTACACCTTC.

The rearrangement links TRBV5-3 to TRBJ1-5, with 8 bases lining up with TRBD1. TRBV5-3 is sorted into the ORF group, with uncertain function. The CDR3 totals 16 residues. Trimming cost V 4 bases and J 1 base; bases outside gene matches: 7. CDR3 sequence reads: CARSPPDRESNQPQHF. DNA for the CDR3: TGTGCCAGAAGCCCCCCGGACAGGGAGAGCAATCAGCCCCAGCATTTT.